A single sample is the source of the 9 T cell receptor beta chains below, sequenced in a study of blood T cell repertoires in COVID-19. Some clones are missing from TCRdb's copy, which holds only in-frame ones; the method was immunoSEQ multiplex PCR. There are 150,000 to 170,000 clones in the sample; approximately 84% occur only once, and roughly 8.3% lies in the top ten. Sequencing was performed on peripheral blood. The receptors were sampled from a woman in her sixties or seventies with COVID-19, enrolled during active disease.

The J gene is TRBJ2-1, the V gene TRBV13, with 9 bases matching TRBD2. The germline V gene has CDR1 PRHDT and CDR2 FYEKMQ (reference sequence). The CDR3 has 17 residues. V was pared by 1 base and J by 10 bases, with 14 bases of the junction left unmatched. CDR3 DNA sequence: TGTGCCAGCAGCTTAGAAGGAGGCGGGAGGGCCACTAGGGAGCAGTTCTTC. Protein sequence: CASSLEGGGRATREQFF.

The J gene is TRBJ1-1, the V gene TRBV19, with D unclear. The germline CDR1 and CDR2 sequences are LNHDA and SQIVND (reference sequence). This CDR3 has 12 amino acids. V was trimmed by 10 bases and J by 5 bases, leaving 14 bases between them. The chain's CDR3 is CATSRGTTEAFF. In DNA form, the CDR3 reads TGTGCCACTTCGCGGGGTACGACTGAAGCTTTCTTT.

The V gene is TRBV3-1 (or the pseudogene TRBV3-2), the J gene TRBJ1-1; weak D call: TRBD1 (5 bases). Germline V gene data show CDR1 as LGHDT and CDR2 as YNNKEL (reference sequence). This CDR3 spans 16 amino acids. Trimming cost V 2 bases and J 4 bases, with 17 bases left between them. The CDR3 bases are TGTGCCAGCAGCCAATCTCATCTGGTAGGGGCCACTGAAGCTTTCTTT. It specifies CASSQSHLVGATEAFF.

V is TRBV10-2 and J is TRBJ1-1; D uncertain. CDR3 length: 14 amino acids. With 4 bases removed from V and 1 base from J, the gap between germline ends came to 10 bases. Germline CDR1 WSHSY, CDR2 SAAADI. Here the CDR3 DNA reads TGCGCCAGCAGTGTCAAGAGAGCGAACACTGAAGCTTTCTTT. Translating gives CASSVKRANTEAFF.

This clone was recorded a few times. The rearrangement uses TRBV7-9 and TRBJ1-2; 7 nucleotides line up with TRBD1. The CDR3 has 16 amino acids. CDR1 and CDR2 (germline): SEHNR, FQNEAQ (reference sequence). V gave up 4 bases and J gave up 2 bases; unmatched junction bases: 10. Written as DNA, the CDR3 is TGTGCCAGCAGCTCTCAACAGGGGATGACGAACTATGGCTACACCTTC. Its translation is CASSSQQGMTNYGYTF.

The sample holds a few counts of this clone. The chain links TRBV5-1 to TRBJ1-6, with TRBD1 matching 7 bases. Germline trimming cut 7 bases from V and 7 bases from J; bases unmatched to any gene: 14. The CDR3 is made up of 16 amino acids. Germline V lookup: CDR1 SGHRS, CDR2 YFSETQ. This CDR3 is CASASVPTGANSPLHF. The CDR3 bases are TGCGCCAGCGCATCCGTACCCACAGGGGCGAATTCACCCCTCCACTTT. Drawing the rest from reference TRBV5-1 and TRBJ1-6, the complete variable domain is KAGVTQTPRYLIKTRGQQVTLSCSPISGHRSVSWYQQTPGQGLQFLFEYFSETQRNKGNFPGRFSGRQFSNSRSEMNVSTLELGDSALYLCASASVPTGANSPLHFGNGTRLTVT.

The chain is built from TRBV18 and TRBJ2-2; TRBD1 matches 7 bases. CDR1 and CDR2 (germline): KGHSH, LQKENI. The CDR3 covers 17 residues. J lost 2 bases, V lost 4 bases, and 10 bases had no gene match. The CDR3 DNA is TGTGCCAGCTCACGATCGTCCGGGACAGCCAACACCGGGGAGCTGTTTTTT. It is translated as CASSRSSGTANTGELFF.

This clone has more than one count but fewer than ten. The rearrangement links TRBV9 to TRBJ1-1; possibly TRBD1 for D (6 bases). The V gene's germline CDR1 is SGDLS and CDR2 YYNGEE. There are 14 residues in the CDR3. Trimming removed 1 base at V and 4 bases at J, with 11 bases between. For the CDR3, the DNA is TGTGCCAGCAGCGTATTGGGGGCAAGCACTGAAGCTTTCTTT. This encodes CASSVLGASTEAFF.

This clone was seen a handful of times. Here the CDR3 reads CATSRDRIAGSYEQYV. The CDR3 DNA reads as TGTGCCACCAGCAGAGATAGGATAGCGGGGTCCTACGAGCAGTACGTC. This chain connects TRBV15 to TRBJ2-7; 8 bases match TRBD2. This CDR3 contains 16 residues. V shed 0 bases and J 1 base; nucleotides not matched to a gene: 5. Germline assignment: CDR1 LNHNV and CDR2 YYDKDF (reference sequence).